This T cell receptor beta chain appears in the sequencing data of a study of glioma-infiltrating T cells after dendritic cell vaccination. Background on the study: Dendritic cells derived from monocytes and pulsed with autologous tumor lysate formed the vaccine. At biweekly intervals, patients got three intradermal dendritic cell vaccine injections.

The table came from immunoSEQ multiplex PCR; TCRdb's copy has only in-frame clones and leaves some out. The table records under 130,000 clones, roughly four fifths of them present only once. Germline V lookup: CDR1 ENHRY, CDR2 SYGVKD. Between the trimmed V and J ends, which lost 7 bases and 2 bases, there was a span of 14 bases. The CDR3 consists of 15 residues. The sequenced sample was blood, obtained before dendritic cell vaccination. This TCR derives from a human donor with glioblastoma. The chain employs TRBV10-3 and TRBJ2-2, with D tentatively TRBD2 (6 bases). The CDR3 coding sequence is TGTGCCATCACCGGAGCGGGCCCAAACACCGGGGAGCTGTTTTTT. Translated, it gives CAITGAGPNTGELFF.